The present T cell receptor (beta chain) was sequenced within a study of somatic mutations in cytotoxic T cells in rheumatoid arthritis (dated 2017 in TCRdb). Broadly, across the study: Sorted V beta1+ cells also underwent TCRB sequencing, and some V beta antibody-stained T-cell populations were flow-sorted at nearly 100% purity on a FACSAria II or Sony SH800. The study asked whether expanded CD8+ T-cell clones in newly diagnosed, untreated rheumatoid arthritis carry somatic mutations, and used TCRB deep sequencing to characterize clonality. For roughly 63 rheumatoid arthritis patients and 20 healthy controls, TCRB deep sequencing was carried out. Patient and control groups had essentially identical median ages. Here is what the overall study found, with its caveats: The largest CD8+ clone made up more than 20% of CD8+ cells in about an eighth of the 65 patients, and blood and synovial fluid shared several identical CD8+ TCRB sequences. The slight TRBV07 underrepresentation in patients was not adjusted for multiple comparisons. The antigen targets of the expanded CD8+ clones were unknown, and absence from virus-specific databases did not rule out viral specificity. CD8+ T-cell clonality in rheumatoid arthritis patients was not significantly different from that in age-matched healthy controls. An increase of CD8+ clonality with age was seen in patients (Spearman r ≈ 0.49) but not in healthy controls.

V is clipped by 1 base and J by 6 bases, and the sequence between their germline boundaries is 12 bases long. Based on the germline V gene, the CDR1 and CDR2 sequences are MNHEY and SVGAGI. The CDR3 sequence holds 15 residues, the cysteine and phenylalanine included. Left in the record is the CDR3 DNA by itself, 45 bases read in frame from the first base. TCRB CDR3 sequencing used the immunoSEQ assay on genomic DNA. As for how the authors treated the data: Nothing other than productive TCRB rearrangements was included in the analyses. Clonality was expressed as a Shannon entropy-based productive clonality index, with each clone defined by a unique TCRB CDR3 sequence. Repertoire overlap for a pair of samples was computed from each clone's template counts relative to total templates per sample. A correlation with a Spearman r of about 0.57 was found between V-gene usage by flow cytometry and V-gene usage by TCRB sequencing. Drawn from immuneACCESS, this table holds only the in-frame rearrangements with V and J called that TCRdb kept. Clones are partly lost; checked studies trace under half to an unresolved V gene and leave the rest unexplained. D and trimming were read from the DNA, whereas the V and J calls and clone size are those reported in that table. Within this sample are 23,000 or so clones, with around 74% of them counted one time only. 7.5% to 10% of the sample is taken by the ten largest.

As concerns this clone: There is no known antigen for this receptor. Base qualities are not at hand, and no much larger clone is one base apart.

Buffy coats from about 22 blood donors served as healthy controls, a group that was 55% female with a median age of approximately 61 years (range 21-70). On an AutoMACS, CD4+ and CD8+ cells were isolated via positive magnetic bead selection, and their purity was verified by flow cytometry. Isolation of peripheral blood mononuclear cells was done through Ficoll-Paque PLUS density gradient separation. DNA from CD4-enriched, CD8-enriched or PBMC samples was extracted using Nucleospin Tissue or Tissue XS kits and then quantified on a Qubit 2.0 fluorometer. The chain is made from TRBV6-5 and TRBJ2-2, with TRBD2 perhaps the D gene, on 6 matching bases. Sequenced sample: CD8+ T cells sorted from blood. The sequence derives from a woman in her late teens or twenties in good health. The nucleotides read TGTGCCAGCAGTTACTGGCTTTCTAGCGCCGGGGAGCTGTTTTTT. This encodes CASSYWLSSAGELFF.